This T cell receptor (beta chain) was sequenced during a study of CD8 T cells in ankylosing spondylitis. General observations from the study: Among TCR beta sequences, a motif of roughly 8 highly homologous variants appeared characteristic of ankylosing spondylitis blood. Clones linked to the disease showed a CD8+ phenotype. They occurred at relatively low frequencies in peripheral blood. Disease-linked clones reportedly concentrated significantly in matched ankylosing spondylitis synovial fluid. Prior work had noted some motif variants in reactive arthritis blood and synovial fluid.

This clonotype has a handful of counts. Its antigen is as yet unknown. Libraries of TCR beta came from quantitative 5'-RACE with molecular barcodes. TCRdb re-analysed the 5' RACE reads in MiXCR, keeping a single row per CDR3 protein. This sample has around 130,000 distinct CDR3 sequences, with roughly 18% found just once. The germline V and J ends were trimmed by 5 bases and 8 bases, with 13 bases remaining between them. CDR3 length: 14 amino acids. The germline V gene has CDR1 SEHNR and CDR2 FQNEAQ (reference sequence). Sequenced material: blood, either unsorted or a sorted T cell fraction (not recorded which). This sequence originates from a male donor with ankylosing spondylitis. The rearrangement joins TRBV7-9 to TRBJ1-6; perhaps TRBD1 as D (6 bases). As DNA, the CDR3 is TGTGCCAGCAGCCGCGGGGGCCACGATTCACCCCTCCACTTT. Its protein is CASSRGGHDSPLHF.